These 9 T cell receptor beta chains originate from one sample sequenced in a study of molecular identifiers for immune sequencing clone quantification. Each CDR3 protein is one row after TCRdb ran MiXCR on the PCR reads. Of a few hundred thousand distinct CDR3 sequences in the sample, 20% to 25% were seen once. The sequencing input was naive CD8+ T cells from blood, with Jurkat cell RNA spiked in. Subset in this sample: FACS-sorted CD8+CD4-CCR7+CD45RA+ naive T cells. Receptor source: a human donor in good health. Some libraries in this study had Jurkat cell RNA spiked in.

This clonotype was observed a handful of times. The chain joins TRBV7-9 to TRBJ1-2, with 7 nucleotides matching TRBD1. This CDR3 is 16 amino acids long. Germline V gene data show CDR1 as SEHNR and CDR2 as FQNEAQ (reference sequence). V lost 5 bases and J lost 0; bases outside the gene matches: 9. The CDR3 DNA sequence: TGTGCCAGCAGCCTAGGACAGGTAGAGGCTAACTATGGCTACACCTTC. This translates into CASSLGQVEANYGYTF.

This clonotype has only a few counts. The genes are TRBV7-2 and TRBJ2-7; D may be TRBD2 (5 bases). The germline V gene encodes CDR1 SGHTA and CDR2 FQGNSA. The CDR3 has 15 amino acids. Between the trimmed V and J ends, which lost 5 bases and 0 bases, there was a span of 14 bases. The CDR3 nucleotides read TGTGCCAGCAGCGCCCTTTTGGGGAGCTCCTACGAGCAGTACTTC. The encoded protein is CASSALLGSSYEQYF.

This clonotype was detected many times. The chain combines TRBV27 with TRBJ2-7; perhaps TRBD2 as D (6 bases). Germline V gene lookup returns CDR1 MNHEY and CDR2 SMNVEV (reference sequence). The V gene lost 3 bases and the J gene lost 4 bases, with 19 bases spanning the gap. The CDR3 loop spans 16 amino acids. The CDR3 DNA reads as TGTGCCAGCAGTTTTATCGGGGGTCTAAGGGATTACGAGCAGTACTTC. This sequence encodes CASSFIGGLRDYEQYF.

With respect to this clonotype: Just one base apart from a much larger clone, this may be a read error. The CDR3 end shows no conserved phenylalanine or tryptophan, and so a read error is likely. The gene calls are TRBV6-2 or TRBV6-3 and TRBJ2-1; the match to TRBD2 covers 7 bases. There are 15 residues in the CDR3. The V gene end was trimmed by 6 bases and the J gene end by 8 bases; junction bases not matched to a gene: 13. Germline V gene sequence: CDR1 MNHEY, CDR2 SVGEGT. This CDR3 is CASRTRDYLFDEQFV. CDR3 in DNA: TGTGCCAGCAGAACCCGGGACTACCTCTTTGATGAGCAGTTCGTC.

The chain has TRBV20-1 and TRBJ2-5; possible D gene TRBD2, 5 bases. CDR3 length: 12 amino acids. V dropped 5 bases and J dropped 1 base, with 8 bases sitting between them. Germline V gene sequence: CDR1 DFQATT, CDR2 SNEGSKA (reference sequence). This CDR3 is CSAGGPQETQYF. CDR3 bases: TGCAGTGCTGGAGGACCCCAAGAGACCCAGTACTTC.

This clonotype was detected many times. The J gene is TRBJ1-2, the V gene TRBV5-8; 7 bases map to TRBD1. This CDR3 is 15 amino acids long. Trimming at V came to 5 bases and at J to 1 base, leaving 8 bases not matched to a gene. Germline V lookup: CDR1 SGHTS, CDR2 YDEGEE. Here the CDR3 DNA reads TGTGCCAGCAGTTATCTCGGACAGGTTAACTATGGCTACACCTTC. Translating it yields CASSYLGQVNYGYTF.

The CDR3 coding sequence is TGTGCCAGCAGCCAAGATGGGGGGTTTCTTCATGGCTACACCTTC. It encodes CASSQDGGFLHGYTF. This rearrangement joins TRBV4-2 to TRBJ1-2; possible D gene TRBD1, 5 bases. CDR3 length: 15 residues. Germline V gives CDR1 LGHNA, CDR2 YNFKEQ. V was cut by 0 bases and J by 6 bases, with 14 bases left in between.

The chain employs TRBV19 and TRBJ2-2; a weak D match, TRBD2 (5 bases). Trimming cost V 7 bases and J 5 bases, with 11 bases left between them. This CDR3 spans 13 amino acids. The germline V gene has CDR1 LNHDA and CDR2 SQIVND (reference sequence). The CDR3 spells CASISSGTGELFF. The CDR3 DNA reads TGTGCCAGTATCTCGTCGGGGACCGGGGAGCTGTTTTTT.

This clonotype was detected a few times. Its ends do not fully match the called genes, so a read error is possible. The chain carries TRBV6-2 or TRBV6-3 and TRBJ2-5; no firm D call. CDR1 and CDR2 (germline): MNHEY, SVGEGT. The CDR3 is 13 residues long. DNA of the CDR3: TGTGCCAGCACGGACCCGTACCAAAAGACCCAGTACTTC. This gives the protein CASTDPYQKTQYF.